This T cell receptor (delta chain) was recorded in a study of gamma-delta T cells after stem cell transplantation. TCRdb reprocessed the RT-PCR reads through CATT. The sample contains 5,000 to 7,500 delta-chain clones, approximately 25% of which appear only once. CDR1 is GEAIGNYY, CDR2 EKD, per germline. The CDR3 consists of 21 residues. On this clone itself: This may come from a read error, since a much larger clone is one base off.

V usage is TRDV2 and J usage is TRDJ1; 12 bases map to TRDD3. Sequencing was performed on gamma-delta T cells. The receptor was derived from a human donor. It is not recorded whose cells these are; they may come from a transplant donor. The CDR3 region has the DNA TGTGCCTGTGAAATACTGGGGGATACTTTACAAAAGCGAAAAAAGACCGATAAACCCATCTTT. Amino acid sequence: CACEILGDTLQKRKKTDKPIF.